Listed below are T cell receptor beta chains from one sample, sequenced in a study of cytomegalovirus exposure and HLA in healthy donors. The assay was immunoSEQ multiplex PCR, and TCRdb's table has in-frame clones only and misses some. Among some 220,000 clones listed, approximately 90% were seen once. The sample was PBMCs. These receptors were collected from a young woman in good health and CMV-seronegative. Both conserved end residues are part of each CDR3. A D gene is named only where the DNA matches it firmly. For some rows the clone size is stated as once, few or many, or as a class when expanded; others skip it.

>16|TRBD2|TRBJ2-7|.|TRBV4-2
CASSPYPSGQSYEQYF
TGTGCCAGCAGCCCGTATCCTAGCGGGCAATCCTACGAGCAGTACTTC
>15|.|TRBJ1-5|.|TRBV9
CASSVAGTQNQPQHF
TGTGCCAGCAGCGTAGCTGGGACACAAAATCAGCCCCAGCATTTT
>17|.|TRBJ2-5|few|TRBV11-2
CASSLDLAPVRQETQYF
TGTGCCAGCAGCTTAGATTTGGCCCCCGTAAGACAAGAGACCCAGTACTTC
>14|TRBD1|TRBJ2-2|.|TRBV6-5
CVSRVTGGAGELFF
TGTGTCAGCAGAGTGACAGGGGGGGCCGGGGAGCTGTTTTTT
>22|TRBD1|TRBJ2-6|.|TRBV19
CASTESPRDRATRVSGANVLTF
TGTGCCAGTACTGAATCCCCCCGGGACAGGGCTACCCGAGTCTCTGGGGCCAACGTCCTGACTTTC
>14|TRBD1|TRBJ1-2|.|TRBV9
CASSPWDRAQGYTF
TGTGCCAGCAGCCCGTGGGACAGGGCCCAAGGCTACACCTTC
>15|TRBD1|TRBJ1-2|.|TRBV7-2
CASSSSTGGVYGYTF
TGTGCCAGCAGTTCTTCTACAGGGGGGGTCTATGGCTACACCTTC
>14|.|TRBJ2-1|.|TRBV5-4
CASSYVRDYNEQFF
TGTGCCAGCAGCTACGTGCGGGACTACAATGAGCAGTTCTTC
>14|TRBD1|TRBJ2-7|.|TRBV7-9
CASSQPGQLYEQYF
TGTGCCAGCAGCCAACCGGGACAGCTATACGAGCAGTACTTC
>14|TRBD1|TRBJ1-5|.|TRBV5-8
CASSVTGGRQPQHF
TGTGCCAGCAGCGTAACAGGGGGCCGTCAGCCCCAGCATTTT
>13|TRBD1|TRBJ1-2|.|TRBV10-1
CASSPGTDYGYTF
TGCGCCAGCAGTCCCGGGACAGACTATGGCTACACCTTC
>12|.|TRBJ1-1|.|TRBV13
CASSLDMTEAFF
TGTGCCAGCAGCTTAGATATGACTGAAGCTTTCTTT
>13|.|TRBJ1-1|once|TRBV13
CASSLAGVTEAFF
TGTGCCAGCAGCTTAGCAGGGGTCACTGAAGCTTTCTTT
>16|.|TRBJ2-5|once|TRBV11-2
CASSLGWGGVLETQYF
TGTGCCAGCAGCTTAGGGTGGGGGGGCGTACTTGAGACCCAGTACTTC
>18|.|TRBJ1-2|few|TRBV15
CATSREGGGGRGEYGYTF
TGTGCCACCAGCAGAGAAGGGGGAGGGGGAAGGGGGGAATATGGCTACACCTTC
>14|.|TRBJ1-2|.|TRBV28
CASSFEVRVYGYTF
TGTGCCAGCAGTTTTGAGGTCAGGGTCTATGGCTACACCTTC
>14|TRBD1|TRBJ2-7|.|TRBV29-1
CSVVRDRSSYEQYF
TGCAGCGTCGTCCGGGACAGGAGCTCCTACGAGCAGTACTTC
>15|TRBD1|TRBJ1-2|few|TRBV25-1
CASSEPGQGGHGYTF
TGTGCCAGCAGTGAACCGGGACAGGGAGGCCATGGCTACACCTTC
>13|TRBD1|TRBJ2-7|.|TRBV29-1
CSATTGTVYEQYF
TGCAGCGCTACGACAGGGACCGTCTACGAGCAGTACTTC
>15|.|TRBJ1-2|.|TRBV6-6
CASSYSSKANYGYTF
TGTGCCAGCAGTTACTCGAGTAAAGCTAACTATGGCTACACCTTC
>12|.|TRBJ2-3|.|TRBV2
CASSRHTDTQYF
TGTGCCAGCAGTAGACACACAGATACGCAGTATTTT
>11|.|TRBJ1-5|.|TRBV29-1
CSVASDQPQHF
TGCAGCGTTGCAAGCGATCAGCCCCAGCATTTT
>12|.|TRBJ1-6|.|TRBV6-6
CASRVQDSPLHF
TGTGCCAGCAGGGTACAAGATTCACCCCTCCACTTT
>14|TRBD1|TRBJ1-3|.|TRBV27
CASSPRDREETPYF
TGTGCCAGCAGTCCCCGGGACAGGGAGGAAACACCATATTTT
>14|TRBD1|TRBJ2-1|.|TRBV5-4
CASSKGTGVDEQFF
TGTGCCAGCAGCAAGGGGACAGGGGTCGATGAGCAGTTCTTC
>14|.|TRBJ2-5|.|TRBV2
CASRNRDIQETQYF
TGTGCCAGTCGGAACCGGGACATCCAAGAGACCCAGTACTTC
>14|.|TRBJ2-7|.|TRBV5-1
CASSLTGLPYEQYF
TGCGCCAGCAGCCTTACGGGACTTCCCTACGAGCAGTACTTC
>11|.|TRBJ1-1|.|TRBV30
CASDRNTEAFF
TGTGCCAGTGACAGGAACACTGAAGCTTTCTTT
>18|.|TRBJ1-4|.|TRBV4-2
CASSQDFLAGATNEKLFF
TGTGCCAGCAGCCAAGATTTCTTGGCAGGGGCAACTAATGAAAAACTGTTTTTT
>15|.|TRBJ1-4|once|TRBV7-9
CASSSDQGTNEKLFF
TGTGCCAGCAGCTCCGACCAGGGAACTAATGAAAAACTGTTTTTT
>19|.|TRBJ2-6|.|TRBV7-9
CSSSFSSGYPSAGANVLTF
TGTTCCAGCAGCTTTTCGTCAGGCTACCCATCAGCTGGGGCCAACGTCCTGACTTTC
>14|.|TRBJ2-7|.|TRBV29-1
CSVEEIPGVHEQYF
TGCAGCGTTGAAGAAATACCAGGGGTCCACGAGCAGTACTTC
>15|.|TRBJ2-7|.|TRBV11-2
CASSIPFSGKKKQYF
TGTGCCAGCAGCATACCATTCTCCGGGAAAAAAAAGCAGTACTTC
>14|TRBD1|TRBJ1-1|.|TRBV6-1
CASSLTGLNTEAFF
TGTGCCAGCAGTTTGACAGGGTTAAACACTGAAGCTTTCTTT
>15|.|TRBJ1-2|.|TRBV11-3
CASSLDRGRNYGYTF
TGTGCCAGCAGCTTAGATCGAGGCCGAAACTATGGCTACACCTTC
>14|.|TRBJ1-5|.|TRBV5-4
CASSLGGGGQPQHF
TGTGCCAGCAGCTTGGGGGGGGGAGGCCAGCCCCAGCATTTT
>15|.|TRBJ1-2|.|TRBV5-6
CASSDVGGPGGGYTF
TGTGCCAGCAGCGATGTTGGAGGGCCCGGGGGTGGCTACACCTTC
>16|TRBD1|TRBJ2-3|.|TRBV5-1
CASSTGTGVPTDTQYF
TGCGCCAGCAGCACCGGGACAGGGGTTCCCACAGATACGCAGTATTTT
>11|.|TRBJ2-2|.|TRBV5-1
CASTDTGELFF
TGCGCCAGCACCGACACCGGGGAGCTGTTTTTT
>14|.|TRBJ1-1|.|TRBV11-2
CASSFRGKNTEAFF
TGTGCCAGCAGCTTCCGGGGAAAGAACACTGAAGCTTTCTTT
>14|.|TRBJ2-7|.|TRBV11-2
CASSLDQLAYEQYF
TGTGCCAGCAGCTTAGATCAGTTGGCCTACGAGCAGTACTTC
>13|.|TRBJ2-7|.|TRBV5-5
CASSFGAFYEQYF
TGTGCCAGCAGCTTTGGGGCTTTCTACGAGCAGTACTTC
>19|.|TRBJ2-2|.|TRBV18
CASSPESSWGSANTGELFF
TGTGCCAGCTCACCAGAATCGTCGTGGGGCAGCGCGAACACCGGGGAGCTGTTTTTT
>16|TRBD1|TRBJ1-4|.|TRBV28
CASSRQGTATNEKLFF
TGTGCCAGCAGTAGACAGGGGACTGCAACTAATGAAAAACTGTTTTTT
>13|TRBD1|TRBJ2-7|.|TRBV9
CASSVGTGPEQYF
TGTGCCAGCAGCGTAGGGACAGGACCCGAGCAGTACTTC